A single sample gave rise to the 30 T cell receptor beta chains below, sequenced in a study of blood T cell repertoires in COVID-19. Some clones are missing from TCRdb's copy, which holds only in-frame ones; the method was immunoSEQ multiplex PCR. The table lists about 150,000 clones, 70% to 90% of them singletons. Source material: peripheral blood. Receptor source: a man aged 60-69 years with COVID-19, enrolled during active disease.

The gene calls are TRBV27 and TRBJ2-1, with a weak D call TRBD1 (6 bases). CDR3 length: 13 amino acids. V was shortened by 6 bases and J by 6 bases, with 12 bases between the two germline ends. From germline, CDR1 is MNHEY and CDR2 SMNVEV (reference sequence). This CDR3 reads CASRHTGPNEQFF. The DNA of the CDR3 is TGTGCCAGCAGGCATACAGGGCCCAATGAGCAGTTCTTC.

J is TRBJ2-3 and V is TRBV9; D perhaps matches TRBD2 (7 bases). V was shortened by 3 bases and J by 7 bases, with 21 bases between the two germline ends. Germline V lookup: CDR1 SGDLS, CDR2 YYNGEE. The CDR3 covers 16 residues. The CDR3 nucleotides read TGTGCCAGCAGCGCGATAGGGGGGAGGGCCCCTTATACGCAGTATTTT. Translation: CASSAIGGRAPYTQYF. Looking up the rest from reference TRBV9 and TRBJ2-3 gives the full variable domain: DSGVTQTPKHLITATGQRVTLRCSPRSGDLSVYWYQQSLDQGLQFLIQYYNGEERAKGNILERFSAQQFPDLHSELNLSSLELGDSALYFCASSAIGGRAPYTQYFGPGTRLTVL.

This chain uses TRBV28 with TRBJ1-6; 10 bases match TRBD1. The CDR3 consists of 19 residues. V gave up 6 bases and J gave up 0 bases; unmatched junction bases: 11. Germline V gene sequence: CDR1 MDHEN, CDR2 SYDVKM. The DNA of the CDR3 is TGTGCCAGCAGCGATGGGACAGGGGTCAACTTCTCCTATAATTCACCCCTCCACTTT. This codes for CASSDGTGVNFSYNSPLHF. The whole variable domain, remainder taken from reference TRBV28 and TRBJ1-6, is DVKVTQSSRYLVKRTGEKVFLECVQDMDHENMFWYRQDPGLGLRLIYFSYDVKMKEKGDIPEGYSVSREKKERFSLILESASTNQTSMYLCASSDGTGVNFSYNSPLHFGNGTRLTVT.

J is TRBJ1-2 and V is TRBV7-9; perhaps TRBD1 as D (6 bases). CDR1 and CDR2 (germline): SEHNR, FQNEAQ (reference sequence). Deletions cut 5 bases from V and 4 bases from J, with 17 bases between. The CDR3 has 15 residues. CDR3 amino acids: CASSLQDSFIYGYTF. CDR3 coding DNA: TGTGCCAGCAGCCTACAGGACAGCTTTATCTATGGCTACACCTTC.

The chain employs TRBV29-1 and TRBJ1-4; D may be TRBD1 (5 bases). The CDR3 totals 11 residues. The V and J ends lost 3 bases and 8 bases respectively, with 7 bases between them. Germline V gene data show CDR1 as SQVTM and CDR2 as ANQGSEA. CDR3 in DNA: TGCAGCGTTGAGGGGCGGGAAAAACTGTTTTTT. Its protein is CSVEGREKLFF. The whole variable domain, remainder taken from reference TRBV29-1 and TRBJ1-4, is SAVISQKPSRDICQRGTSLTIQCQVDSQVTMMFWYRQQPGQSLTLIATANQGSEATYESGFVIDKFPISRPNLTFSTLTVSNMSPEDSSIYLCSVEGREKLFFGSGTQLSVL.

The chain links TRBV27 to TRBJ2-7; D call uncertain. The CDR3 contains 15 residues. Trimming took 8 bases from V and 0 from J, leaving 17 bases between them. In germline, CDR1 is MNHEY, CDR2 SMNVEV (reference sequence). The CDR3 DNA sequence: TGTGCCAGCTCTCTAACAGCCCAAACCTCCTACGAGCAGTACTTC. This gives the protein CASSLTAQTSYEQYF.

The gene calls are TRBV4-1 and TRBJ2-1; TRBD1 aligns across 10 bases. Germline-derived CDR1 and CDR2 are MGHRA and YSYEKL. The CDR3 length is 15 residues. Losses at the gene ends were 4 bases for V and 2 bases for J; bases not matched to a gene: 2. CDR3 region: CASSPGQGAYNEQFF. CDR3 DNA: TGCGCCAGCAGCCCCGGACAGGGGGCCTACAATGAGCAGTTCTTC.

CDR3 DNA sequence: TGCGCCAGCAGCCCATTCGGGGGGAACACCGGGGAGCTGTTTTTT. It codes for CASSPFGGNTGELFF. The chain carries TRBV5-1 and TRBJ2-2; tentative D call: TRBD2 (6 bases). V was clipped by 4 bases and J by 1 base, with 11 bases between them. This CDR3 has 15 residues. Germline V CDR1 and CDR2: SGHRS, YFSETQ.

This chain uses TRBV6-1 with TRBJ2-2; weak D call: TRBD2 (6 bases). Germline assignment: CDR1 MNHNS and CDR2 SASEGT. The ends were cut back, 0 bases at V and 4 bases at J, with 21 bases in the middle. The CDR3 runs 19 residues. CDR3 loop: CASSEAYFGGVGVTGELFF. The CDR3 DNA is TGTGCCAGCAGTGAAGCGTATTTCGGGGGTGTTGGTGTCACCGGGGAGCTGTTTTTT.

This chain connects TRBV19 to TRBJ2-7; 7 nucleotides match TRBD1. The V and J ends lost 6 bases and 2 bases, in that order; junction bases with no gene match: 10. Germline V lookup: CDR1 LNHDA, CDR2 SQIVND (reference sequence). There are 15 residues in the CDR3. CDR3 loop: CASRPQGRATYEQYF. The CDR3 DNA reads TGTGCCAGTAGGCCACAGGGGCGGGCAACCTACGAGCAGTACTTC.

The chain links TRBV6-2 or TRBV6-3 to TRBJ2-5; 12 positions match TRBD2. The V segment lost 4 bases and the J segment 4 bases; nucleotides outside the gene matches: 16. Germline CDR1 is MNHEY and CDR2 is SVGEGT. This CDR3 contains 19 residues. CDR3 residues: CASSLRWVGLAGGRETQYF. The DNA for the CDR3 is TGTGCCAGCAGTTTACGATGGGTAGGGCTAGCGGGAGGGCGAGAGACCCAGTACTTC.

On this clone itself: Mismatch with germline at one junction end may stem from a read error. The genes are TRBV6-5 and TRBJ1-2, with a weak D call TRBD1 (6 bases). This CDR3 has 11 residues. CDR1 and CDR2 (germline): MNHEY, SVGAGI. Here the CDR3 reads CASSYSNRVVF. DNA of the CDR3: TGTGCCAGCAGTTACTCGAACAGGGTCGTCTTC.

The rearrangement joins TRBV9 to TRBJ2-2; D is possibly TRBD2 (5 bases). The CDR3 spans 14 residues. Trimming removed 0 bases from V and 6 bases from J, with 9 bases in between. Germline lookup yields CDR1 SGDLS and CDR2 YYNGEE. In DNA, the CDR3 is TGTGCCAGCAGCGTAGTGTGGGGAGCCGGGGAGCTGTTTTTT. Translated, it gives CASSVVWGAGELFF.

In nucleotides, the CDR3 is TGTGCCAGCTCCCGACAGGGGGCGCTGACTGAAGCTTTCTTT. This sequence encodes CASSRQGALTEAFF. This sequence joins TRBV6-6 and TRBJ1-1; 10 bases fit TRBD1. The V gene's germline CDR1 is MNHNY and CDR2 SVGAGI (reference sequence). This CDR3 contains 14 residues. Trimming cost V 8 bases and J 5 bases; bases outside gene matches: 8.

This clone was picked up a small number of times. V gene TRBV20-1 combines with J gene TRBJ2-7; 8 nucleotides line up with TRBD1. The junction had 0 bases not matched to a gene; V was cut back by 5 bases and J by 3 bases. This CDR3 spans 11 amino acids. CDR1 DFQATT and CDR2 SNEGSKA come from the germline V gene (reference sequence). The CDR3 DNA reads TGCAGTGCTGGGACAGGCTACGAGCAGTACTTC. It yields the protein CSAGTGYEQYF.

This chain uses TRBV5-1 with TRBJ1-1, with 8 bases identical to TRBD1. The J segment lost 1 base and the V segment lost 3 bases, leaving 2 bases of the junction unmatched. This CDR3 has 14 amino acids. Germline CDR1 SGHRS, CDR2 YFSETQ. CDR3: CASSWTGTNTEAFF. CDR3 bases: TGCGCCAGCAGCTGGACAGGGACGAACACTGAAGCTTTCTTT.

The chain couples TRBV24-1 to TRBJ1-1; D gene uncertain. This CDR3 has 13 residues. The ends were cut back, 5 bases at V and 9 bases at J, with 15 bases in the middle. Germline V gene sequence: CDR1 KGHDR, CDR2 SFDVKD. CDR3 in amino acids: CATSAGSPPKAFF. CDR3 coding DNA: TGTGCCACCAGTGCGGGGTCTCCCCCCAAAGCTTTCTTT.

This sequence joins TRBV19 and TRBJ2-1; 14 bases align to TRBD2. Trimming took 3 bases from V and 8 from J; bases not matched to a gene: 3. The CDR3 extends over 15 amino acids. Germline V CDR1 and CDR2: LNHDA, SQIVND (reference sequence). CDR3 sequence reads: CASSMGLAGVYEQFF. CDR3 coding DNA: TGTGCCAGTAGTATGGGACTAGCGGGAGTCTATGAGCAGTTCTTC.

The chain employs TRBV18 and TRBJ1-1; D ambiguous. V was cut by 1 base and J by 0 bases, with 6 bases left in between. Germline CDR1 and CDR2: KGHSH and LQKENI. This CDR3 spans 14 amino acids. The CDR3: CASSPQDLNTEAFF. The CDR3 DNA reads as TGTGCCAGCTCACCACAGGACTTGAACACTGAAGCTTTCTTT. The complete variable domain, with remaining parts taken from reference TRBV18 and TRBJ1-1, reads NAGVMQNPRHLVRRRGQEARLRCSPMKGHSHVYWYRQLPEEGLKFMVYLQKENIIDESGMPKERFSAEFPKEGPSILRIQQVVRGDSAAYFCASSPQDLNTEAFFGQGTRLTVV.

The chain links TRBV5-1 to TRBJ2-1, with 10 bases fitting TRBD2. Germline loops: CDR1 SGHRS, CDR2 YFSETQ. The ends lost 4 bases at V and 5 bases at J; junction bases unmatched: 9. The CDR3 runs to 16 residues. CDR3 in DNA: TGCGCCAGCAGCGATCCGTCTAGCGGGGGTAACAATGAGCAGTTCTTC. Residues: CASSDPSSGGNNEQFF.

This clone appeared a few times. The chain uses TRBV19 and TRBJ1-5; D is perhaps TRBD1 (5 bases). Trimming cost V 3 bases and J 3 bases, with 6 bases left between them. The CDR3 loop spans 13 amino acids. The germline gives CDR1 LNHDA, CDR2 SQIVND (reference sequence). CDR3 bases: TGTGCCAGTAGTATCAGGGACAATCAGCCCCAGCATTTT. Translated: CASSIRDNQPQHF.

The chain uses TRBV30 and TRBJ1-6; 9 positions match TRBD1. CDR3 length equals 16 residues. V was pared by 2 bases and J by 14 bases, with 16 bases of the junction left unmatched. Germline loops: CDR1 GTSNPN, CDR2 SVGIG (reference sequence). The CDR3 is CAWSLRDREIKFTLHF. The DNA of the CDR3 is TGTGCCTGGAGTCTCCGGGACAGGGAGATTAAGTTCACCCTCCACTTT. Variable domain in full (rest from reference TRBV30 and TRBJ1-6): SQTIHQWPATLVQPVGSPLSLECTVEGTSNPNLYWYRQAAGRGLQLLFYSVGIGQISSEVPQNLSASRPQDRQFILSSKKLLLSDSGFYLCAWSLRDREIKFTLHFGNGTRLTVT.

This CDR3 reads CASSLNQGAGANVLTF. The CDR3 bases are TGTGCCAGCAGCTTAAACCAGGGCGCAGGGGCCAACGTCCTGACTTTC. The chain combines TRBV7-3 with TRBJ2-6; perhaps TRBD1 as D (5 bases). The CDR3 consists of 16 residues. Germline assignment: CDR1 SGHTA and CDR2 FQGTGA. V lost 1 base to trimming and J lost 4 bases, with 11 bases between them.

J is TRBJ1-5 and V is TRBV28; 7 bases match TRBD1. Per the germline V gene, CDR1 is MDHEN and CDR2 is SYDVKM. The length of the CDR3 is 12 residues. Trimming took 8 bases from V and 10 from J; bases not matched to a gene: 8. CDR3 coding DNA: TGTGCCAGCGAGACGGGACAGCTTCCCCAGCATTTT. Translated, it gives CASETGQLPQHF.

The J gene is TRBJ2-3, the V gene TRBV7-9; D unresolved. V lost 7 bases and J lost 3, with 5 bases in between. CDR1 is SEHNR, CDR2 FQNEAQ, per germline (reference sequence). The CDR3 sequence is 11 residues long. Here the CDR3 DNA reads TGTGCCAGCACCCAGACAGATACGCAGTATTTT. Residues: CASTQTDTQYF.

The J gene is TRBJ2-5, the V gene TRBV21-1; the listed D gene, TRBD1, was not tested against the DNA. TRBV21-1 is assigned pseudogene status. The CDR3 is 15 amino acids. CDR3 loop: CASSILTGGEETQYF. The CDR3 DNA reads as TGTGCCAGCAGTATACTGACAGGGGGCGAGGAGACCCAGTACTTC.

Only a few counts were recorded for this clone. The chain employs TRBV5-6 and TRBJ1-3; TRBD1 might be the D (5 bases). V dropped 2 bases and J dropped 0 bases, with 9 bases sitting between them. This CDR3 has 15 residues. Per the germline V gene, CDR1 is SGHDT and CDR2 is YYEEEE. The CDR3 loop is CASSFGGVSGNTIYF. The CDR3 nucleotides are TGTGCCAGCAGCTTCGGGGGAGTCTCTGGAAACACCATATATTTT. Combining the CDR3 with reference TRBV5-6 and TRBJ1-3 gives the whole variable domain DAGVTQSPTHLIKTRGQQVTLRCSPKSGHDTVSWYQQALGQGPQFIFQYYEEEERQRGNFPDRFSGHQFPNYSSELNVNALLLGDSALYLCASSFGGVSGNTIYFGEGSWLTVV.

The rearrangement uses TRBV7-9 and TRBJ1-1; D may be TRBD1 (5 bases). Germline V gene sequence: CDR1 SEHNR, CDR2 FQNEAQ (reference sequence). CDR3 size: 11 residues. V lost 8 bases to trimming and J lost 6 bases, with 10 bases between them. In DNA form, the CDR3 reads TGTGCCAGCTCAAGGGGCTCTGAAGCTTTCTTT. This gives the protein CASSRGSEAFF.

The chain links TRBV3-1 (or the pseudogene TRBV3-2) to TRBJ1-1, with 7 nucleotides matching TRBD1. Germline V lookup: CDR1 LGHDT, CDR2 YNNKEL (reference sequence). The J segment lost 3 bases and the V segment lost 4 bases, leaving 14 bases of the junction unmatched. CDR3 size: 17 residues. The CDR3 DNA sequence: TGTGCCAGCAGCCCTCGGGACAGACGAGCCCTACACACTGAAGCTTTCTTT. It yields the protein CASSPRDRRALHTEAFF.

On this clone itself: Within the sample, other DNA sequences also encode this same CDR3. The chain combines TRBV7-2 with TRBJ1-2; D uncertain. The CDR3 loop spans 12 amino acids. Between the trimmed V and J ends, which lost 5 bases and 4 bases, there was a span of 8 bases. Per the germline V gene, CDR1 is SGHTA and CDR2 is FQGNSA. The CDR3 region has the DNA TGTGCCAGCAGCCCACCAGGCTATGGCTACACCTTC. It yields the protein CASSPPGYGYTF.